These T cell receptor beta chains were read from a single sample in a study of blood T cell repertoires in COVID-19. TCRdb keeps only in-frame clones here, not all; method: immunoSEQ multiplex PCR. The sample includes 100,000 to 150,000 clones, approximately 82% of them seen just once. Sequences were obtained from peripheral blood. The source is a woman between 45 and 60 years old with acute or convalescent COVID-19. Both conserved end residues are part of each CDR3. Fields, in order: clone size, CDR3 length, J gene, D gene, V gene, CDR3 DNA, CDR3 protein. D genes are given only for firm matches. Clone size appears in some rows only: once, few, many, or a class for an expanded clone.

clone_size: NA
cdr3_length: 17
j_call: TRBJ2-7
d_call: TRBD2
v_call: TRBV7-2
cdr3_nt: TGTGCCAGCAGCTTCGGGATGACTAGCAGAGTGGACTACGAGCAGTACTTC
cdr3_aa: CASSFGMTSRVDYEQYF

clone_size: once
cdr3_length: 10
j_call: TRBJ1-2
d_call: NA
v_call: TRBV15
cdr3_nt: TGTGCCACCGAAGCGCCTCGGGACACCTTC
cdr3_aa: CATEAPRDTF

clone_size: NA
cdr3_length: 16
j_call: TRBJ2-3
d_call: TRBD2
v_call: TRBV2
cdr3_nt: TGTGCCAGCAGTTTTGGACTAGCGGGAGTGGCAGATACGCAGTATTTT
cdr3_aa: CASSFGLAGVADTQYF

clone_size: NA
cdr3_length: 12
j_call: TRBJ1-1
d_call: NA
v_call: TRBV6-5
cdr3_nt: TGTGCCAGCAGTTCGGGTTACACTGAAGCTTTCTTT
cdr3_aa: CASSSGYTEAFF

clone_size: NA
cdr3_length: 19
j_call: TRBJ1-5
d_call: NA
v_call: TRBV19
cdr3_nt: TGTGCCAGTAACACAGGGTTGAGGGGCTACGGTGGAAGCAATCAGCCCCAGCATTTT
cdr3_aa: CASNTGLRGYGGSNQPQHF

clone_size: NA
cdr3_length: 14
j_call: TRBJ2-5
d_call: NA
v_call: TRBV5-4
cdr3_nt: TGTGCCAGCAGCAGCGCCGGGGGAGCAGAGACCCAGTACTTC
cdr3_aa: CASSSAGGAETQYF

clone_size: few
cdr3_length: 15
j_call: TRBJ2-1
d_call: TRBD1
v_call: TRBV5-4
cdr3_nt: TGTGCCAGCAGCCGGGCCGGGACAGGGAGTTATGAGCAGTTCTTC
cdr3_aa: CASSRAGTGSYEQFF

clone_size: NA
cdr3_length: 13
j_call: TRBJ1-2
d_call: NA
v_call: TRBV11-1
cdr3_nt: TGTGCCAGCAGCGGCAGGGTAAACTATGGCTACACCTTC
cdr3_aa: CASSGRVNYGYTF

clone_size: NA
cdr3_length: 16
j_call: TRBJ1-3
d_call: TRBD1
v_call: TRBV30
cdr3_nt: TGTGCCTGGAGTCCCGGACAGGCCTACTCTGGAAACACCATATATTTT
cdr3_aa: CAWSPGQAYSGNTIYF

clone_size: NA
cdr3_length: 13
j_call: TRBJ1-1
d_call: NA
v_call: TRBV7-9
cdr3_nt: TGTGCCAGCAGCCAACAGGGGAACACTGAAGCTTTCTTT
cdr3_aa: CASSQQGNTEAFF

clone_size: NA
cdr3_length: 13
j_call: TRBJ1-6
d_call: TRBD1
v_call: TRBV6-4
cdr3_nt: TGTGCCAGCAGTGAGACAGGGGGGTCACCCCTCCACTTT
cdr3_aa: CASSETGGSPLHF

clone_size: many
cdr3_length: 15
j_call: TRBJ2-7
d_call: TRBD1
v_call: TRBV4-1
cdr3_nt: TGCGCCAGCAGCCATCCGGGACAGGGGTTTTTCGAGCAGTACTTC
cdr3_aa: CASSHPGQGFFEQYF

clone_size: NA
cdr3_length: 17
j_call: TRBJ2-2
d_call: NA
v_call: TRBV5-5
cdr3_nt: TGTGCCAGCAGCTCTGGGGGCATCAGGGTACACACCGGGGAGCTGTTTTTT
cdr3_aa: CASSSGGIRVHTGELFF

clone_size: NA
cdr3_length: 15
j_call: TRBJ2-7
d_call: NA
v_call: TRBV6-5
cdr3_nt: TGTGCCAGCAGCAAACCGACGGGTTCCACCTACGAGCAGTACTTC
cdr3_aa: CASSKPTGSTYEQYF

clone_size: once
cdr3_length: 15
j_call: TRBJ2-1
d_call: TRBD1
v_call: TRBV28
cdr3_nt: TGTGCCAGCAGCCCGACAGGGAGCTCCTACAATGAGCAGTTCTTC
cdr3_aa: CASSPTGSSYNEQFF

clone_size: NA
cdr3_length: 14
j_call: TRBJ2-5
d_call: NA
v_call: TRBV18
cdr3_nt: TGTGCCAGCTCACCACAGCGGGCGTGGGAAACCCAGTACTTC
cdr3_aa: CASSPQRAWETQYF

clone_size: NA
cdr3_length: 16
j_call: TRBJ2-7
d_call: NA
v_call: TRBV6-1
cdr3_nt: TGTGCCAGCAGTGAAGGGGTCCCCGTAGCGCTCTACGAGCAGTACTTC
cdr3_aa: CASSEGVPVALYEQYF

clone_size: NA
cdr3_length: 11
j_call: TRBJ2-7
d_call: NA
v_call: TRBV20-1
cdr3_nt: TGCAGTGCTAGAGATCAGGGCGAGCAGTACTTC
cdr3_aa: CSARDQGEQYF

clone_size: once
cdr3_length: 13
j_call: TRBJ2-5
d_call: NA
v_call: TRBV5-1
cdr3_nt: TGCGCCAGCAGCTCCGGGTCAAAAGAGACCCAGTACTTC
cdr3_aa: CASSSGSKETQYF

clone_size: NA
cdr3_length: 16
j_call: TRBJ2-6
d_call: NA
v_call: TRBV15
cdr3_nt: TGTGCCACCAGCAGAGATAGGGGAAATGGGGCCAACGTCCTGACTTTC
cdr3_aa: CATSRDRGNGANVLTF

clone_size: few
cdr3_length: 15
j_call: TRBJ2-1
d_call: NA
v_call: TRBV16
cdr3_nt: TGTGCCAGCAGCCAGATTCCGGGGGGCCTGAATGAGCAGTTCTTC
cdr3_aa: CASSQIPGGLNEQFF

clone_size: NA
cdr3_length: 17
j_call: TRBJ1-1
d_call: TRBD1
v_call: TRBV4-1
cdr3_nt: TGCGCCAGCAGCCAATTACAGGGGGCTCGGAAGGACACTGAAGCTTTCTTT
cdr3_aa: CASSQLQGARKDTEAFF

clone_size: NA
cdr3_length: 15
j_call: TRBJ2-7
d_call: TRBD2
v_call: TRBV6-2/TRBV6-3
cdr3_nt: TGTGCCAGCAGTTACAGACTAGCGGTTTCCTACGAGCAGTACTTC
cdr3_aa: CASSYRLAVSYEQYF

clone_size: few
cdr3_length: 13
j_call: TRBJ2-1
d_call: TRBD1
v_call: TRBV29-1
cdr3_nt: TGCAGCGTTGAAGGAACAGGGGCTCCCGAGCAGTTCTTC
cdr3_aa: CSVEGTGAPEQFF

clone_size: NA
cdr3_length: 15
j_call: TRBJ1-5
d_call: TRBD1
v_call: TRBV7-9
cdr3_nt: TGTGCCAGCAGTTCCGACAGGGCGCTAGGGCAGCCCCAGCATTTT
cdr3_aa: CASSSDRALGQPQHF

clone_size: NA
cdr3_length: 15
j_call: TRBJ2-5
d_call: TRBD2
v_call: TRBV3-1/TRBV3-2
cdr3_nt: TGTGCCAGCAGCCGTACTAGCGGGGGGGCGGAGACCCAGTACTTC
cdr3_aa: CASSRTSGGAETQYF

clone_size: NA
cdr3_length: 15
j_call: TRBJ1-4
d_call: NA
v_call: TRBV9
cdr3_nt: TGTGCCAGCAGCGTAGGTGGCTTTACTAATGAAAAACTGTTTTTT
cdr3_aa: CASSVGGFTNEKLFF

clone_size: few
cdr3_length: 14
j_call: TRBJ1-1
d_call: NA
v_call: TRBV10-1
cdr3_nt: TGCGCCAGCAGTGACGGACAGCGGAACACTGAAGCTTTCTTT
cdr3_aa: CASSDGQRNTEAFF

clone_size: NA
cdr3_length: 13
j_call: TRBJ1-1
d_call: NA
v_call: TRBV2
cdr3_nt: TGTGCCAGCAGTATAAAGTCCGGTACTGAAGCTTTCTTT
cdr3_aa: CASSIKSGTEAFF

clone_size: once
cdr3_length: 14
j_call: TRBJ2-7
d_call: TRBD1
v_call: TRBV5-1
cdr3_nt: TGCGCCAGCAGCTCCACCGGGACAGGGGCCGAGCAGTACTTC
cdr3_aa: CASSSTGTGAEQYF

clone_size: NA
cdr3_length: 16
j_call: TRBJ2-1
d_call: NA
v_call: TRBV5-5
cdr3_nt: TGTGCCAGCAGCTCTGCGGTGAGGAGCTCCTACAATGAGCAGTTCTTC
cdr3_aa: CASSSAVRSSYNEQFF

clone_size: NA
cdr3_length: 12
j_call: TRBJ1-5
d_call: TRBD1
v_call: TRBV29-1
cdr3_nt: TGCAGCGCAGGGACAGTCAATCAGCCCCAGCATTTT
cdr3_aa: CSAGTVNQPQHF

clone_size: NA
cdr3_length: 16
j_call: TRBJ2-3
d_call: TRBD2
v_call: TRBV5-1
cdr3_nt: TGCGCCAGCAGCTGGGGGACTAGCGGGGGCACAGATACGCAGTATTTT
cdr3_aa: CASSWGTSGGTDTQYF

clone_size: NA
cdr3_length: 15
j_call: TRBJ1-4
d_call: NA
v_call: TRBV5-1
cdr3_nt: TGCGCCAGCAGCCTTGCTGCAACAGGGATCGAAAAACTGTTTTTT
cdr3_aa: CASSLAATGIEKLFF

clone_size: NA
cdr3_length: 16
j_call: TRBJ2-5
d_call: TRBD2
v_call: TRBV5-1
cdr3_nt: TGCGCCAGCAGCGTCCTTAGCGGGGGGGCATCAGAGACCCAGTACTTC
cdr3_aa: CASSVLSGGASETQYF

clone_size: once
cdr3_length: 14
j_call: TRBJ2-1
d_call: TRBD1
v_call: TRBV7-3
cdr3_nt: TGTGCCAGCAGGAGGGACAGGTTCGGCAATGAGCAGTTCTTC
cdr3_aa: CASRRDRFGNEQFF